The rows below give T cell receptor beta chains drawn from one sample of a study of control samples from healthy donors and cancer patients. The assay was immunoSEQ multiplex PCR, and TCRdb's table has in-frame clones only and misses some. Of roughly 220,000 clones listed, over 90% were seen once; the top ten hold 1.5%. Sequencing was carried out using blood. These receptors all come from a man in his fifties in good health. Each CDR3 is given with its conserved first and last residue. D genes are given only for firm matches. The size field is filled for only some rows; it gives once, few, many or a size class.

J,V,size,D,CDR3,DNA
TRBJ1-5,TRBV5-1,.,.,CASSDPGGNQPQHF,TGCGCCAGCAGCGACCCAGGGGGCAATCAGCCCCAGCATTTT
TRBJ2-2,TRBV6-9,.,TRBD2,CASLAGANTGELFF,TGTGCCAGTCTAGCGGGGGCGAACACCGGGGAGCTGTTTTTT
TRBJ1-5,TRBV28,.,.,CASSLDKAQHF,TGTGCCAGCAGCCTGGACAAGGCCCAGCATTTT
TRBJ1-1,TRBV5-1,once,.,CASSLDRTEAFF,TGCGCCAGCAGCTTGGACCGCACTGAAGCTTTCTTT
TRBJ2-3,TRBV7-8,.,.,CASSFYYRNFTQYF,TGTGCCAGCAGCTTTTACTACAGGAATTTTACGCAGTATTTT
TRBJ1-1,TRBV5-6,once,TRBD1,CASSLGQGDMNTEAFF,TGTGCCAGCAGCCTCGGACAGGGAGACATGAACACTGAAGCTTTCTTT
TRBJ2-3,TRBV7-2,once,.,CASSLVGGPRTDTQYF,TGTGCCAGCAGCTTAGTTGGGGGGCCACGCACAGATACGCAGTATTTT
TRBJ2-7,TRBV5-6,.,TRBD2,CASSLAPSGAYEQYF,TGTGCCAGCAGCTTGGCCCCAAGCGGGGCCTACGAGCAGTACTTC
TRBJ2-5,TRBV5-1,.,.,CASSMSQETQYF,TGCGCCAGCAGCATGTCCCAAGAGACCCAGTACTTC
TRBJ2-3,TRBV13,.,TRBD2,CASSLGGGESF,TGTGCCAGCAGCTTAGGCGGGGGGGAATCATTT
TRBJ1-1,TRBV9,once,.,CASSVVPDMNTEAFF,TGTGCCAGCAGCGTAGTGCCGGACATGAACACTGAAGCTTTCTTT
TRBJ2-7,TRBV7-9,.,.,CASSRGGSREQYF,TGTGCCAGCAGCCGTGGGGGATCGCGGGAGCAGTACTTC
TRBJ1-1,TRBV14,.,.,CASSQDKGSATEAFF,TGTGCCAGCAGCCAAGATAAGGGATCGGCCACTGAAGCTTTCTTT
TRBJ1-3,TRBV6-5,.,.,CASSLLVGNTIYF,TGTGCCAGCAGTTTACTAGTTGGAAACACCATATATTTT
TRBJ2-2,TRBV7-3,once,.,CASSRQSTGELFF,TGTGCCAGCAGTAGACAGTCCACCGGGGAGCTGTTTTTT
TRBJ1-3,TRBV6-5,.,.,CASSRDTSGNTIYF,TGTGCCAGCAGTAGGGACACCTCTGGAAACACCATATATTTT
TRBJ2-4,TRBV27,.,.,CASSLEWGTAKNIQYF,TGTGCCAGCAGTTTAGAGTGGGGAACGGCCAAAAACATTCAGTACTTC
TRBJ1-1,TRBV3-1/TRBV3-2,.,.,CASSQLGIGSEAFF,TGTGCCAGCAGCCAATTGGGCATAGGTTCTGAAGCTTTCTTT
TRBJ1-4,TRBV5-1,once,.,CASSIAEGAPVNEKLFF,TGCGCCAGCAGCATTGCGGAGGGCGCGCCGGTTAATGAAAAACTGTTTTTT
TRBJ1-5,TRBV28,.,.,CASSLVGRGSQPQHF,TGTGCCAGCAGTTTAGTCGGGAGGGGATCTCAGCCCCAGCATTTT
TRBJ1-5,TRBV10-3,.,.,CAIGEGNQPQHF,TGTGCCATCGGGGAAGGCAATCAGCCCCAGCATTTT
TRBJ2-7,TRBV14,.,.,CASGAEASYEQYF,TGTGCCAGCGGGGCGGAGGCCTCCTACGAGCAGTACTTC
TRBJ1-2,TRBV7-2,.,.,CASSPFRANYGYTF,TGTGCCAGCAGCCCTTTCAGGGCTAACTATGGCTACACCTTC
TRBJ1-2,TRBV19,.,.,CASSIFRPDSTITRNYGYTF,TGTGCCAGTAGTATTTTTCGCCCGGACAGCACGATTACCCGCAACTATGGCTACACCTTC
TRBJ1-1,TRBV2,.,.,CASSEGFGTEAFF,TGTGCCAGCAGTGAAGGCTTCGGCACTGAAGCTTTCTTT
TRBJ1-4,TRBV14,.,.,CASSRNYNEKLFF,TGTGCCAGCAGCCGGAACTACAATGAAAAACTGTTTTTT
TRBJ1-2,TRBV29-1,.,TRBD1,CSVDRQGAAYGYTF,TGCAGCGTGGACCGACAGGGGGCCGCCTATGGCTACACCTTC
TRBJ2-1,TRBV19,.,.,CASSPRAEGTPRGQFF,TGTGCCAGTAGTCCTAGGGCCGAGGGGACGCCCCGGGGGCAGTTCTTC
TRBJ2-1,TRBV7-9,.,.,CASSLRQVSYYNEQFF,TGTGCCAGCAGCTTGCGACAGGTCTCTTACTACAATGAGCAGTTCTTC
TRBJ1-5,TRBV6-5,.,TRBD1,CASNPGGAGKPQHF,TGTGCCAGCAACCCAGGGGGCGCAGGTAAGCCCCAGCATTTT
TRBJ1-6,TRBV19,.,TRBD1,CASSPDRGGSPLHF,TGTGCCAGTAGTCCAGACAGGGGTGGTTCACCCCTCCACTTT
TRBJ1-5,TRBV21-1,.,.,CASSKVRASNQPQHF,TGTGCCAGCAGCAAAGTTCGAGCCAGCAATCAGCCCCAGCATTTT
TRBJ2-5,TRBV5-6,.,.,CASSLFRAETQYF,TGTGCCAGCAGCTTGTTTCGCGCTGAGACCCAGTACTTC
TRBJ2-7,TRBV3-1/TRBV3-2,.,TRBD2,CASKLAGGSYEQYF,TGTGCCAGCAAACTAGCGGGGGGATCCTACGAGCAGTACTTC
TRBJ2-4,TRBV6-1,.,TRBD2,CASSERGGRNIQYF,TGTGCCAGCAGTGAACGGGGGGGGAGGAACATTCAGTACTTC
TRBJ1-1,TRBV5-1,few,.,CASSLAPVNTEAFF,TGCGCCAGCAGCTTGGCCCCGGTGAACACTGAAGCTTTCTTT
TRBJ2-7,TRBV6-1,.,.,CASSDAPDGYEQYF,TGTGCCAGCAGTGACGCTCCGGACGGCTACGAGCAGTACTTC
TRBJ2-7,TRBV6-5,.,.,CASSPTWATAGEQYF,TGTGCCAGCAGCCCCACCTGGGCCACCGCAGGGGAGCAGTACTTC
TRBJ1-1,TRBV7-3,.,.,CASSAGQNTEAFF,TGTGCCAGCAGCGCGGGCCAGAACACTGAAGCTTTCTTT
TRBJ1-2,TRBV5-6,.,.,CASSWAERISRGYTF,TGTGCCAGCAGCTGGGCTGAAAGGATCTCACGGGGCTACACCTTC
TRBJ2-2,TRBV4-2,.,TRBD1,CASSPSPSGTGSLVKAGELFF,TGTGCCAGCAGCCCCTCCCCCTCCGGGACAGGGTCTCTCGTAAAGGCCGGGGAGCTGTTTTTT
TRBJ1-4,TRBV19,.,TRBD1,CASTRQGREKLFF,TGTGCCAGTACCCGACAGGGAAGGGAAAAACTGTTTTTT
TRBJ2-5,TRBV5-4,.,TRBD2,CASSLKTPGLAGGGETQYF,TGTGCCAGCAGCTTGAAAACCCCGGGACTAGCGGGGGGAGGCGAGACCCAGTACTTC
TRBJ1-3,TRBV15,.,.,CATSTGTGNTIYF,TGTGCCACCAGCACCGGGACAGGAAACACCATATATTTT